This T cell receptor beta chain appears in the sequencing data of a study of cytomegalovirus exposure and HLA in healthy donors (dated by TCRdb to 2016 to 2017). Context from the whole study: According to an earlier analysis of several hundred of the donors, roughly 180 million T cells yielded 95 million to 140 million unique TCR beta sequences and approximately 300 Gb of sequence data. About 300 gigabases of sequencing data and 91 million or so unique TCR sequences made up an early release that covered around 640 HLA-typed donors. Among the roughly 400 genotyped donors, around 81% belonged to the genetic ancestry cluster associated with self-reported Caucasian donors. The aim of the study was to test whether cataloging public T cell receptors could identify signatures of past pathogen exposure. The study profiled the T cell repertoires of hundreds of subjects by immunosequencing and related them to cytomegalovirus serostatus. Besides the first cohort of approximately 670 subjects, a separate validation cohort made up of roughly 130 different subjects was used. The study combined high-throughput TCR immunosequencing, statistical association of individual TCRs with disease status, and machine learning to predict cytomegalovirus infection status. A later analysis re-examined previously published TCR beta repertoires from 610 or so donors and added high-resolution HLA genotyping to investigate patterns of TCR occurrence. Rather than drawing on any new phenotypic data, the later analysis identified candidate immune exposures from TCR beta sequences and the way those sequences occurred across donors. To decide whether each TCR beta V gene segment behaved as functional or pseudogenic, an earlier analysis of over 500 of the donors relied on high-throughput TCR beta sequencing. Donor age, sex, ethnicity and CMV serostatus were collected together with the repertoire data. A later genetic analysis took genome-wide SNP genotypes for about 60% of the roughly 670 donors and used that subset as a discovery cohort. All discovery cohort repertoires had been generated using a single sequencing platform. HLA typing included class I and class II loci at four-digit resolution. The number of donors typed differed by locus, with roughly 620-640 for A, B, C, DRB1 and DQB1, about 500 for DQA1, nearly 610 for DPA1, and under 490 for DPB1. Roughly 5 DR-DQ haplotypes were treated as single units for association and clustering because of strong linkage in the cohort. Across approximately 420 genotyped donors of the cohort, an average of about 240,000 unique TCR beta nucleotide sequences per donor were sequenced, and roughly 20% of those sequences were non-productive. General findings and caveats noted by the study authors: This cohort had only TCR beta chains sequenced, and the lack of alpha or paired-chain data limited which features could be detected. A cluster of highly shared sequence variants was judged likely to represent a technical artifact of the sequencing pipeline. In an earlier analysis of around 600 of the donors, most TCR beta V segments were observed in productive rearrangements about 87% or about 30% of the time, broadly matching IMGT annotations. A later analysis found that most CMV-associated TCR beta chains appeared HLA-restricted, with HLA associations seemingly driven largely by CMV exposure. Because some donors lacked HLA typing at each locus, the association tests relied only on the typed subset. Most TCR sequences were observed very rarely across donors, whereas some public TCRs were present in many individuals. The authors suggested that the approach could potentially be extended to other disease states and immunological phenotypes. In a later analysis, the rate of TCR association differed among HLA loci, with DRB1 alleles having the most associated TCRs and HLA-C alleles having the fewest. Compared with the roughly 710-donor mean, donors in an Asian-associated ancestry cluster had fewer N-insertions in productive TCRs, according to a later genetic analysis. The 87-base-pair reads could not distinguish some IMGT-functional V segments, including TRBV6-2 and TRBV6-3, so those segments were excluded. Several of the top co-occurrence clusters appeared to be linked to parvovirus B19, influenza, CMV and Epstein-Barr virus, according to a later analysis. Assigning TCR associations to individual alleles was difficult when HLA alleles, especially DR and DQ, strongly co-occurred. Linkage disequilibrium might explain the correlated functional status among segregating V segments, but an unknown experimental factor could not be ruled out. Sequencing depth was assumed to be roughly uniform across donors in the presence/absence analyses, though that assumption may not hold. In the study, roughly 160 TCR beta chains were listed as associated with cytomegalovirus. At a false discovery rate of 0.05, a later analysis linked 15,000 to 20,000 TCR beta sequences to specific HLA alleles. In vitro tests confirmed that three of the cytomegalovirus-associated TCR beta chains recognize cytomegalovirus antigens. Because counts were too low, about 17 rarely observed V segments, including chromosome 9 orphons, were excluded from the earlier analysis of 587 of the donors. Compared with equally common non-associated chains, HLA-associated TCR beta chains in a later analysis were more clonally expanded and had lower generation probabilities. A further reported finding was that TCR beta sequences accurately predicted the HLA-A and HLA-B alleles for most subjects in the first cohort. Immune exposure information for the cohort was limited to CMV serostatus. In a later genetic analysis, a missense DCLRE1C variant was associated with V-gene and J-gene trimming of TCR beta chains, and the association was replicated in an independent cohort. The classifier was reported to diagnose cytomegalovirus status with high specificity and sensitivity in both the original and validation cohorts.

Receptors were amplified or captured by the immunoSEQ multiplex PCR assay. For the multiplex PCR, a mixture combining 60 forward primers for TCR Vbeta segments and 13 reverse primers for TCR Jbeta segments was used. Amplification of the CDR3 region of rearranged TCR beta genes was performed with a multiplex PCR assay on genomic DNA. The amplified TCR beta libraries were sequenced on the Illumina HiSeq System as 87-base-pair reads. The study's processing was this. Across the 500 to 700 repertoires, a later analysis counted 78 million or so unique TCR beta chains, approximately 10 million of which were shared by at least two donors. A nearest-neighbor algorithm error-corrected the raw reads and collapsed the reads into unique sequences, merging closely related sequences to remove PCR and sequencing errors. CDR3 sequences were aligned to IMGT reference sequences to assign V, D and J gene segments. For a sequence to be retained, a match of at least six nucleotides to both a V gene segment and a J gene segment was required. A rearrangement was called productive if the CDR3 had no stop codons and remained in frame with V and J, and every other rearrangement was called non-productive. CDR3 was defined according to IMGT convention as the region running from the second conserved V-encoded cysteine to the conserved J-encoded phenylalanine. In an earlier analysis of more than 550 of the donors, sequences lacking an unambiguous match to a single V gene segment were excluded. An earlier analysis of roughly 590 of the donors called V segments functional above 56.7% productive rearrangements and segregating when the between-donor standard deviation exceeded 5%. To diagnose cytomegalovirus status from the catalog of TCR beta chain sequences, a statistical classification framework was built. A later analysis assigned V and J genes by comparing TCR nucleotide sequences with IMGT/GENE-DB human TR gene sequences. Using the TCRdist pipeline, a later analysis assigned CDR3 sequences along with most-parsimonious VDJ recombination scenarios. A later analysis defined each TCR beta chain by its CDR3 amino acid sequence plus V-gene family, and excluded reads lacking a unique V-gene family. A later analysis removed 500 to 600 highly shared, low-generation-probability nucleotide sequences to deal with suspected cross-contamination and a sequencing artifact. For each public chain, a later analysis derived a clonal expansion index from normalized ranks of inferred template counts within each repertoire. Generation probabilities in a later analysis came from a VDJ recombination model fitted to out-of-frame rearrangements, and those results were checked against IGoR. In a later analysis, TCR-TCR, TCR-HLA and TCR-CMV co-occurrence was scored with hypergeometric tests, and a repertoire-size bias correction was applied to TCR pairs. False discovery rates were estimated in a later analysis by permuting HLA or CMV assignments 20 times. A later analysis grouped co-occurring TCRs with DBSCAN, adding TCRdist sequence similarity when clustering within HLA-allele-positive subsets. Co-occurrence clustering excluded repertoires with fewer than 30,000 or more than 120,000 public chains, plus five with anomalous nucleotide sharing. TCRdb's version of the immuneACCESS table is confined to in-frame rearrangements and falls short of the full clone set. An unresolved V gene accounts for under half of the shortfall where checked; the remainder is of unknown origin. V, J and clone size were drawn from that table, and D and trimming were deduced from the DNA. The sample table lists about 120,000 clones, 70% to 80% of them with a count of one. The top ten hold approximately 2.4% of the sample.

In total, just over 650 healthy bone marrow donors made up the cohort. At the time of sampling, every cohort member was nominally healthy, though immune exposures that went unrecorded were likely present. The donor was CMV seronegative and was included in the group of a few hundred seronegative cohort members. A peripheral blood sample was collected from each donor, and TCR beta sequencing was performed on peripheral blood mononuclear cells. The Qiagen DNeasy Blood Extraction Kit was used to extract genomic DNA from the blood cell samples. The cysteine opens and the phenylalanine closes a CDR3 of 12 amino acids. Only CDR3 DNA remains: 36 bases, in frame from the first base. V lost 2 bases and J lost 8 bases; the stretch between them is 8 bases long. CDR1 and CDR2 were assigned from the germline V gene as SGDLS and YYNGEE. Comment on this clone: No cognate antigen has been identified for it. No base-level quality is on record; no much larger clone is a single base apart.

The sequence was collected from a female donor in good health and CMV-seronegative. The sequenced material came from PBMCs. The receptor chain draws on TRBV9 and TRBJ2-1, with the D gene not clear enough to name. The CDR3 region has the sequence CASSVGRDEQFF. The nucleotide sequence is TGTGCCAGCAGCGTGGGTCGGGATGAGCAGTTCTTC.